This T cell receptor (beta chain) was captured in a study of OX40 agonist ivuxolimab in advanced cancers. Study details: Prior anti-PD-1, anti-PD-L1 or anti-CTLA-4 therapy did not bar entry, and less than 50% had some.

V gave up 0 bases and J gave up 8 bases, with 14 bases separating them. CDR3 length equals 15 residues. From germline, CDR1 is SGHAT and CDR2 FQDESV (reference sequence). Assay: immunoSEQ multiplex PCR; the TCRdb copy retains only in-frame clones and omits some. The sample has tens of thousands of clones, more than 80% seen once; the top ten hold roughly 9.7%. The source of this sequence is an adult with an advanced solid tumor such as melanoma, head and neck, liver or kidney cancer. The material was CD4+ or CD8+ T cells sorted from blood, obtained in a trial of the OX40 agonist ivuxolimab. The chain couples TRBV11-1 to TRBJ2-1; D may correspond to TRBD1 or TRBD2 (5 bases each). CDR3 protein: CASSLAGEGPYEQFF. Written as DNA, the CDR3 is TGTGCCAGCAGCTTAGCCGGAGAGGGACCCTATGAGCAGTTCTTC.